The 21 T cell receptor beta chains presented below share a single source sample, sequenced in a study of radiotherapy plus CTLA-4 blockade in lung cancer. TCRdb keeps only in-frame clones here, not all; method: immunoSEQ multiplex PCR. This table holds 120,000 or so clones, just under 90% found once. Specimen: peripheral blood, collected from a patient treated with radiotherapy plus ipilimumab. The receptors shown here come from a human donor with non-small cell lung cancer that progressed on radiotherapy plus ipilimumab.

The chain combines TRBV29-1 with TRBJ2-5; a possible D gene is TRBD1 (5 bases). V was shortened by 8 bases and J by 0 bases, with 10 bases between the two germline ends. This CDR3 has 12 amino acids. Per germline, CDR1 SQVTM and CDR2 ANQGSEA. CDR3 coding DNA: TGCAGCCTTAGGACAAACCAAGAGACCCAGTACTTC. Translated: CSLRTNQETQYF.

This CDR3 reads CASSTRLVGEQYF. The CDR3 DNA reads TGTGCCAGCAGTACCCGACTCGTGGGCGAGCAGTACTTC. The V and J genes are TRBV27 and TRBJ2-7, with D unclear. The CDR3 loop spans 13 amino acids. The V end was cut by 5 bases, the J end by 6 bases, with 14 bases between. The germline CDR1 and CDR2 sequences are MNHEY and SMNVEV (reference sequence).

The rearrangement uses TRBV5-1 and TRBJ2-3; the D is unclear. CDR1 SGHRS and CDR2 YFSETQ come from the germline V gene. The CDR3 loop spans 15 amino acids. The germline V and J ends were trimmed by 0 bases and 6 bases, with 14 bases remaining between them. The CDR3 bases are TGCGCCAGCAGCTTGGCGCAGAGTGAATGGGATACGCAGTATTTT. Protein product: CASSLAQSEWDTQYF.

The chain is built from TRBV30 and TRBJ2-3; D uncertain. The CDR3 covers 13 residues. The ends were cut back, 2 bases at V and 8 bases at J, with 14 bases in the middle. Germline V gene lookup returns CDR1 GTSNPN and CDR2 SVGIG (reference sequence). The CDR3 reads CAWSPDGGGTQYF. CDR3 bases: TGTGCCTGGAGTCCCGATGGCGGTGGTACGCAGTATTTT.

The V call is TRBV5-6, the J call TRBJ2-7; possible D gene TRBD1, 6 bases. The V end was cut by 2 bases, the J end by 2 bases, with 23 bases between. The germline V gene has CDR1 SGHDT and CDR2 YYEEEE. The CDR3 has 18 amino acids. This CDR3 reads CASSFNRVYASFPYEQYF. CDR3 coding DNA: TGTGCCAGCAGCTTTAACAGGGTATATGCCTCTTTCCCCTACGAGCAGTACTTC.

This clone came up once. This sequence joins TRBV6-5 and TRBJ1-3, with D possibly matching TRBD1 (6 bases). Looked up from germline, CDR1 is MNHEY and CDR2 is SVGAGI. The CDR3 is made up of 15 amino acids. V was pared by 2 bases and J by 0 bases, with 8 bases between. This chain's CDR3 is CASSYGGASGNTIYF. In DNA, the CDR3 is TGTGCCAGCAGTTACGGGGGGGCCTCTGGAAACACCATATATTTT.

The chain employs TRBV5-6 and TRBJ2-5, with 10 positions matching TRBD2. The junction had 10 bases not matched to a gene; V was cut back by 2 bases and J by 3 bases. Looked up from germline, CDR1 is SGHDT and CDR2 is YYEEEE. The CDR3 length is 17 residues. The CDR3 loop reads CASSFYGLAVGEETQYF. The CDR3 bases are TGTGCCAGCAGCTTTTACGGACTAGCGGTCGGCGAAGAGACCCAGTACTTC.

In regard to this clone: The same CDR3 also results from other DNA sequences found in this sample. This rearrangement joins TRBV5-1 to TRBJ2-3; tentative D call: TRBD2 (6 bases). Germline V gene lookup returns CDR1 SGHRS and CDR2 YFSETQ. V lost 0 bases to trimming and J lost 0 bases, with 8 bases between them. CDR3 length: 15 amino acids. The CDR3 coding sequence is TGCGCCAGCAGCTTGGCGGGAGTGAGCACAGATACGCAGTATTTT. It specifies CASSLAGVSTDTQYF.

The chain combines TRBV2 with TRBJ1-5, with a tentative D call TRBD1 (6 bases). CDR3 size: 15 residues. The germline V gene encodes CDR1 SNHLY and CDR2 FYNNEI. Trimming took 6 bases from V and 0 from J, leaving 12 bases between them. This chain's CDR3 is CASRSSRGSNQPQHF. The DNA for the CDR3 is TGTGCCAGCAGGAGTTCCAGGGGTAGCAATCAGCCCCAGCATTTT. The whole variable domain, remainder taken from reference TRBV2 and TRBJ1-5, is EPEVTQTPSHQVTQMGQEVILRCVPISNHLYFYWYRQILGQKVEFLVSFYNNEISEKSEIFDDQFSVERPDGSNFTLKIRSTKLEDSAMYFCASRSSRGSNQPQHFGDGTRLSIL.

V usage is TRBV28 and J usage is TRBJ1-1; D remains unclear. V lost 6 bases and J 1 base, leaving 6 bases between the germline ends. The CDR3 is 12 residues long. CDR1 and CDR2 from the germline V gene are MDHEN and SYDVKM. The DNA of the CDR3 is TGTGCCAGCAGGGTCCGGAACACTGAAGCTTTCTTT. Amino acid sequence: CASRVRNTEAFF.

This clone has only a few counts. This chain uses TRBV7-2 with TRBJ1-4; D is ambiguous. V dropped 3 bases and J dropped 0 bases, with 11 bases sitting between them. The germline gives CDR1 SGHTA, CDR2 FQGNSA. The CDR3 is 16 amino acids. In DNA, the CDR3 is TGTGCCAGCAGCTTTAGACCGACAACAACTAATGAAAAACTGTTTTTT. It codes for CASSFRPTTTNEKLFF.

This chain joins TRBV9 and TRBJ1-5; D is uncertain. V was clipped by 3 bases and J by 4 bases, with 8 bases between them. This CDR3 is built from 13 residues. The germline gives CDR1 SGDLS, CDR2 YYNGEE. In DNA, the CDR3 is TGTGCCAGCAGCGCCCAGGATAATCAGCCCCAGCATTTT. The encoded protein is CASSAQDNQPQHF.

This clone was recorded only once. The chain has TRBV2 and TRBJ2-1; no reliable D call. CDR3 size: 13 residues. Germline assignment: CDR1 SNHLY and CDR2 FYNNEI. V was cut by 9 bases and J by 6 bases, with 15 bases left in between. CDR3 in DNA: TGTGCCAGTGGTAGGACCCGAGGCAATGAGCAGTTCTTC. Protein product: CASGRTRGNEQFF.

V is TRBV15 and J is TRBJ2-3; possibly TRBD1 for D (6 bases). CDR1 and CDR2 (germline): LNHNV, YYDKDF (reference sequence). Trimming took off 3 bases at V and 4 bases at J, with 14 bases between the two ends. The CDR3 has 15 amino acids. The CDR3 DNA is TGTGCCACCAGCAGGGACAGCGCCAGCCCAGATACGCAGTATTTT. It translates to CATSRDSASPDTQYF.

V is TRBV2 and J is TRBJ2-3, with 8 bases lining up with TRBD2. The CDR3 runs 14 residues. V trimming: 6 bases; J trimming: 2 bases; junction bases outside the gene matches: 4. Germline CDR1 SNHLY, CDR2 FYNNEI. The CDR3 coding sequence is TGTGCCAGCAGCAGAGCGGGAGCCACAGATACGCAGTATTTT. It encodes CASSRAGATDTQYF.

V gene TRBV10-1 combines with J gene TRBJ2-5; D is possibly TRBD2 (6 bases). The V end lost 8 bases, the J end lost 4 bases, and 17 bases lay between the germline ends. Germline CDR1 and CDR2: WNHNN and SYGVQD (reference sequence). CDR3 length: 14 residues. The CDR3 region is CASRRRDWRETQYF. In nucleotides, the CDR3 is TGCGCCAGCCGGAGGAGGGACTGGAGAGAGACCCAGTACTTC.

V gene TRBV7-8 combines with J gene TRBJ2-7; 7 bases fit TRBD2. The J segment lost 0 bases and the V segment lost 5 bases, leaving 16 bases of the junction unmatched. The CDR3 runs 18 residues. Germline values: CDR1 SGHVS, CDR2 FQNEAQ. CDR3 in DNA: TGTGCCAGCAGCCCTAGCGGCCCAAGAGCGGCGAACTCCTACGAGCAGTACTTC. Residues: CASSPSGPRAANSYEQYF.

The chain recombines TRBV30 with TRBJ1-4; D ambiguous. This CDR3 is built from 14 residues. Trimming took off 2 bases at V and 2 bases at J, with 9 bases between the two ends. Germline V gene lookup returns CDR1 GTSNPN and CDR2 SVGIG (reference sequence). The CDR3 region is CAWSPGVTNEKLFF. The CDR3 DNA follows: TGTGCCTGGAGTCCTGGGGTGACTAATGAAAAACTGTTTTTT.

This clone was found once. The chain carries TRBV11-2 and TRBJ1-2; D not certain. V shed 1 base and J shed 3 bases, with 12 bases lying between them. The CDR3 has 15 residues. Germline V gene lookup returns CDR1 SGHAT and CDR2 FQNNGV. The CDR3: CASSLVAAGDYGYTF. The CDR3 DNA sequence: TGTGCCAGCAGCTTAGTGGCCGCGGGCGACTATGGCTACACCTTC.

Written as DNA, the CDR3 is TGTGCCAGCGGGTCAGGACAGAATCAGCCCCAGCATTTT. It translates to CASGSGQNQPQHF. The chain has TRBV6-5 and TRBJ1-5; D possibly corresponds to TRBD1 (6 bases). CDR3 length: 13 residues. Trimming left V 8 bases short and J 4 bases short, with 12 bases between. The germline gives CDR1 MNHEY, CDR2 SVGAGI.

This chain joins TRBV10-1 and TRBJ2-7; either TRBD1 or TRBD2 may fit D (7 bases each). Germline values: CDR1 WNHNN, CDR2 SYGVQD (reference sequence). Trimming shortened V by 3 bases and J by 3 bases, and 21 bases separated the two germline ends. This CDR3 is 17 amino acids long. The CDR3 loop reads CASSEDRAAGEGYEQYF. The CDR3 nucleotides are TGCGCCAGCAGTGAAGACAGGGCGGCGGGAGAGGGCTACGAGCAGTACTTC.